The source of this T cell receptor beta chain is a study of blood T cells in healthy people across ages. This clonotype has only one observation. PCR was performed a second time for roughly 7 to 11 cycles using a sample-barcoded 5' primer and a J-beta primer mix. TCRdb called the 5' RACE reads again in MiXCR, with one record for every CDR3 protein. This sample has approximately 800,000 distinct CDR3 sequences; 58% occur once, and the top ten carry roughly 22%. Russia was home to the donors, healthy Caucasian individuals aged roughly 6 to 100. Isolation yielded PBMCs, at least 7 million per sample, in every case. The V end lost 2 bases, the J end lost 1 base, and 3 bases lay between the germline ends. Germline CDR1 SGHVS, CDR2 FNYEAQ. The CDR3 spans 14 residues.

The chain couples TRBV7-6 to TRBJ1-6; no firm D call. Sequences were obtained from blood. This TCR came from a man aged 25 to 45 in good health. In DNA, the CDR3 is TGTGCCAGCAGCTTATATTCCTATAATTCACCCCTCCACTTT. It codes for CASSLYSYNSPLHF.